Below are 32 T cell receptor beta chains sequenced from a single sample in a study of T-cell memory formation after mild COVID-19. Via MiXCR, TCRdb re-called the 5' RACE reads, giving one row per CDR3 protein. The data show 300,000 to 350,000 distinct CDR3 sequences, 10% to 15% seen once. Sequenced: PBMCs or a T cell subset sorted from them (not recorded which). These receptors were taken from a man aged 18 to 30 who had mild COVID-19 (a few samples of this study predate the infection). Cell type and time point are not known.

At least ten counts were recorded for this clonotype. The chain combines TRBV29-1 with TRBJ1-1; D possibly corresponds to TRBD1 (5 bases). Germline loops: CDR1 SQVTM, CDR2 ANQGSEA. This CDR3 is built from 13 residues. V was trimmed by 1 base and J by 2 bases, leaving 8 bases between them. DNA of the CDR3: TGCAGCGTTGAAGGGCAGGGCAACACTGAAGCTTTCTTT. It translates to CSVEGQGNTEAFF.

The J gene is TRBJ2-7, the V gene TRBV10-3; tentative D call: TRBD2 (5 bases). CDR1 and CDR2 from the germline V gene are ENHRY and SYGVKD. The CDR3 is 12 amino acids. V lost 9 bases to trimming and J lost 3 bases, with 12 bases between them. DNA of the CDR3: TGTGCCATTAGCTCTCGGGGCTACGAGCAGTACGTC. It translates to CAISSRGYEQYV.

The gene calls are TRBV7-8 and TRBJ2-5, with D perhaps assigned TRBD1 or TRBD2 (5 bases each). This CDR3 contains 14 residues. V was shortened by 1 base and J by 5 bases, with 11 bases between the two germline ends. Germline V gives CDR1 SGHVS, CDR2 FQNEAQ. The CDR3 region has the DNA TGTGCCAGCAGCTTAGGGGGGACGTCGGAGACCCAGTACTTC. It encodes CASSLGGTSETQYF.

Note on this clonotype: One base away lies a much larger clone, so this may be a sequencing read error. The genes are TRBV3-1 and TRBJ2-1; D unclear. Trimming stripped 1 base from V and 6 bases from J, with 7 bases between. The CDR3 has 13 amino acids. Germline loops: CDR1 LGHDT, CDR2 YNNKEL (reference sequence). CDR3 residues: CASSQAIGNEQFF. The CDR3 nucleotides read TGTGCCAGCAGCCAAGCAATCGGCAATGAGCAGTTCTTC.

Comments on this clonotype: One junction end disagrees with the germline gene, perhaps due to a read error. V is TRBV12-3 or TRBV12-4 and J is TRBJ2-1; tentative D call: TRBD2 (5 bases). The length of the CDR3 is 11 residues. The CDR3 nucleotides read TGTGCCAGCAATTTAGAGGGTGAGCAGTTCTTC. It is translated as CASNLEGEQFF.

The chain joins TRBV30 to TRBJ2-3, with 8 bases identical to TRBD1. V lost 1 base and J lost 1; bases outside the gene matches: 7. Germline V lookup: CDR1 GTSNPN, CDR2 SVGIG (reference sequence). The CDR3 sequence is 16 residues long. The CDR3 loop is CAWSGRQGPGTDTQYF. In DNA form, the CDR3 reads TGTGCCTGGAGTGGGCGACAGGGGCCGGGCACAGATACGCAGTATTTT.

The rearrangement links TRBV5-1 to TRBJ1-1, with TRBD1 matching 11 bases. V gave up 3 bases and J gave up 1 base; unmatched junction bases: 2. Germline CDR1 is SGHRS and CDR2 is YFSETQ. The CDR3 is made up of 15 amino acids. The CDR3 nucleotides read TGCGCCAGCAGCTGGACAGGGGGCCAGAACACTGAAGCTTTCTTT. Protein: CASSWTGGQNTEAFF.

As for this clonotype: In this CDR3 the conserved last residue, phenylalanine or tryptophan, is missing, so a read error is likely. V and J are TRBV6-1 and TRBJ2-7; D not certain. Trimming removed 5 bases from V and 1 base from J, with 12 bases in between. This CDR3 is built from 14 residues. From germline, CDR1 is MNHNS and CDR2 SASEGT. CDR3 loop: CASSRPGGSYEQYL. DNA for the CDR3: TGTGCCAGCAGTCGACCAGGTGGGTCCTACGAGCAGTACTTA.

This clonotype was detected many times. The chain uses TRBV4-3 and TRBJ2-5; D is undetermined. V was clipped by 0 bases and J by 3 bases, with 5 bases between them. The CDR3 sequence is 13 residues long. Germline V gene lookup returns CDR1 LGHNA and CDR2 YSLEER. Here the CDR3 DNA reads TGCGCCAGCAGCCAAGATTTAGAAGAGACCCAGTACTTC. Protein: CASSQDLEETQYF.

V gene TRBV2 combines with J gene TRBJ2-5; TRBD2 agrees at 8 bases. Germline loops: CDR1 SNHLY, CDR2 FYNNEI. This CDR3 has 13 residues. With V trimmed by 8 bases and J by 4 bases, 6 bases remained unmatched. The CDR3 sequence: CASLLAVVETQYF. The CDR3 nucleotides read TGTGCCAGCTTACTAGCGGTCGTAGAGACCCAGTACTTC.

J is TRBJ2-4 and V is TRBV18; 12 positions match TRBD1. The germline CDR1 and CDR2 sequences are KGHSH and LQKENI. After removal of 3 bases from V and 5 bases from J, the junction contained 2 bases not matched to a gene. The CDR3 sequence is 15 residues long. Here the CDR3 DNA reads TGTGCCAGCTCACCCGGGACAGGGGGCCAAAACATTCAGTACTTC. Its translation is CASSPGTGGQNIQYF. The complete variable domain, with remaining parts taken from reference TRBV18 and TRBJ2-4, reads NAGVMQNPRHLVRRRGQEARLRCSPMKGHSHVYWYRQLPEEGLKFMVYLQKENIIDESGMPKERFSAEFPKEGPSILRIQQVVRGDSAAYFCASSPGTGGQNIQYFGAGTRLSVL.

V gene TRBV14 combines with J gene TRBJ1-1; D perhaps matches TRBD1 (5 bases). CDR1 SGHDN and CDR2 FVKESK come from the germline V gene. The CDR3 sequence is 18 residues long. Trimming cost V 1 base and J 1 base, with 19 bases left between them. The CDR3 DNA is TGTGCCAGCAGCCAAGGAATACGGGGCAGCAGGGCGAACACTGAAGCTTTCTTT. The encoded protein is CASSQGIRGSRANTEAFF.

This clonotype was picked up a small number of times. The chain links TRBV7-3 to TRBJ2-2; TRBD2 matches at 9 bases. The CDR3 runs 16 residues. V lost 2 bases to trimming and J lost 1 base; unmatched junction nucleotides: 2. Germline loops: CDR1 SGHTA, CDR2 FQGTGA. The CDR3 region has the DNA TGTGCCAGCAGCTTATATAGCGGGGGGAACACCGGGGAGCTGTTTTTT. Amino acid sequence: CASSLYSGGNTGELFF.

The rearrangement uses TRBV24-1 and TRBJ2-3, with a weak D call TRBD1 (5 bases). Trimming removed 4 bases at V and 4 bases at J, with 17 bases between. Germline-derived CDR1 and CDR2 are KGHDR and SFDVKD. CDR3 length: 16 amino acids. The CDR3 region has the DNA TGTGCCACCAGTGACCCGCAGGGATTAGGCGCAGATACGCAGTATTTT. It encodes CATSDPQGLGADTQYF.

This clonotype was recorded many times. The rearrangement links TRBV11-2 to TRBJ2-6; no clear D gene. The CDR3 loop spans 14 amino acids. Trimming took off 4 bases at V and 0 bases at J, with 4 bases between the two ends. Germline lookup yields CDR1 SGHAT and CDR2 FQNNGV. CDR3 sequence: CASSSGSGANVLTF. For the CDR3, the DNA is TGTGCCAGCAGCTCCGGCTCTGGGGCCAACGTCCTGACTTTC.

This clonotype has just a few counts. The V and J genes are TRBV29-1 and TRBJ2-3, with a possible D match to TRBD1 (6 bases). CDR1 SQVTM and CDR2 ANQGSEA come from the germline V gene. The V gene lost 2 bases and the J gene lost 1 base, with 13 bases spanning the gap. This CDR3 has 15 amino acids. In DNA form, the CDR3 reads TGCAGCGTTGAATTGAGGGACACCGGCACAGATACGCAGTATTTT. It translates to CSVELRDTGTDTQYF.

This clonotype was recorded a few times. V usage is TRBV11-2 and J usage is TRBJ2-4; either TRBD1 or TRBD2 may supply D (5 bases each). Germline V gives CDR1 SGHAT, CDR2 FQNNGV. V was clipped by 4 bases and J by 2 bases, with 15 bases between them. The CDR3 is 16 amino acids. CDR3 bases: TGTGCCAGCAGCTGGACTCCAGGGAGTACCAAAAACATTCAGTACTTC. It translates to CASSWTPGSTKNIQYF.

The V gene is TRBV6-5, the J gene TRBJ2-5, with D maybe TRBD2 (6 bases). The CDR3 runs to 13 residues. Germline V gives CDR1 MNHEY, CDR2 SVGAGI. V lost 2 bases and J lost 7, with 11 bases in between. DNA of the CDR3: TGTGCCAGCAGTTACGGGACTCAGGGGACCCAGTACTTC. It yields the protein CASSYGTQGTQYF.

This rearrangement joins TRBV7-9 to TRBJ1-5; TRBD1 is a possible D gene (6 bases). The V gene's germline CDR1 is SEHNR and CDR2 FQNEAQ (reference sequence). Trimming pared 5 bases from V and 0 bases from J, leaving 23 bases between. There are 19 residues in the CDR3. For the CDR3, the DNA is TGTGCCAGCAGCCCGGCATTGGACAGCCCACAGGATAGCAATCAGCCCCAGCATTTT. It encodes CASSPALDSPQDSNQPQHF.

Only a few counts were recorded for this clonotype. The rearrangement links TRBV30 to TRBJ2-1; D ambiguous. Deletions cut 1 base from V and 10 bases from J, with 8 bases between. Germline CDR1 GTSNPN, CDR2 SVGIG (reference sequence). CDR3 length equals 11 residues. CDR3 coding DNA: TGTGCCTGGAGTGGCCTGAGCGAGCAGTTCTTC. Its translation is CAWSGLSEQFF.

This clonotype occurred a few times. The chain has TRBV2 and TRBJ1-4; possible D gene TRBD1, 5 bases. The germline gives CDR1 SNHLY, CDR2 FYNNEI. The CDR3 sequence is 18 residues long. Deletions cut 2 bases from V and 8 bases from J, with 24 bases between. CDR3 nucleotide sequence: TGTGCCAGCAGTGAAAGCGGGAGTACGGGGCGCCGGCGGGAAAAACTGTTTTTT. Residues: CASSESGSTGRRREKLFF.

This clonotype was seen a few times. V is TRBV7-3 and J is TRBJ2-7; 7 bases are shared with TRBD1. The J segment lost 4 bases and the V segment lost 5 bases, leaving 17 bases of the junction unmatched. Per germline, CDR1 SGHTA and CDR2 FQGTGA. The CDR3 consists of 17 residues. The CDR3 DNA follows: TGTGCCAGCAGCACGACGGACGAAACAGGGGCACTTTACGAGCAGTACGTC. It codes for CASSTTDETGALYEQYV.

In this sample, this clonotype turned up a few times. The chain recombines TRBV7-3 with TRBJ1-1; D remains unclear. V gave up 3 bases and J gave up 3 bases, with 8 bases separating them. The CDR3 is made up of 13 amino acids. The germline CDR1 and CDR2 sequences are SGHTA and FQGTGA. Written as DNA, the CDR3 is TGTGCCAGCAGCTTCGACACTTACACTGAAGCTTTCTTT. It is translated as CASSFDTYTEAFF.

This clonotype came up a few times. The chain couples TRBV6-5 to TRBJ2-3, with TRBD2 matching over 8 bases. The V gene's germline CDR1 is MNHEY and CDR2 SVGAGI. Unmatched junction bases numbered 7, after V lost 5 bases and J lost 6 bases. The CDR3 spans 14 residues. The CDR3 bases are TGTGCCAGCAGTCAAAGCGGGGGAGGCGATACGCAGTATTTT. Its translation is CASSQSGGGDTQYF.

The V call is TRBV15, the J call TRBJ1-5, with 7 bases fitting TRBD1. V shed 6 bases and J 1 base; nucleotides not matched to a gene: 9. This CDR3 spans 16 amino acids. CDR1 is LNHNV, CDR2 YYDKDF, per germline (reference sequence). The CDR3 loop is CATRRGLGESNQPQHF. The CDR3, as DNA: TGTGCCACCAGGAGGGGGCTGGGGGAAAGCAATCAGCCCCAGCATTTT.

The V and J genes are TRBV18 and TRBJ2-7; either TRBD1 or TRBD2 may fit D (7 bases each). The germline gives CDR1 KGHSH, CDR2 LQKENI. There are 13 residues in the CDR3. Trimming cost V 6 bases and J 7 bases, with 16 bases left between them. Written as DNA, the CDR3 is TGTGCCAGCTCTCCAACAGGGGAGGGTGAGCAGTACGTC. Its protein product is CASSPTGEGEQYV.

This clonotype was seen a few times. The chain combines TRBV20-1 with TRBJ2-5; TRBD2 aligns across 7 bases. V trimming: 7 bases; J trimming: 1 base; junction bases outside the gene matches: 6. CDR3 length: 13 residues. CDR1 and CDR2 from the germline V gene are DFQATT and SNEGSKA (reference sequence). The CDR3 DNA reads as TGCAGTGTACCTGGGGGGGGCCAAGAGACCCAGTACTTC. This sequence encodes CSVPGGGQETQYF.

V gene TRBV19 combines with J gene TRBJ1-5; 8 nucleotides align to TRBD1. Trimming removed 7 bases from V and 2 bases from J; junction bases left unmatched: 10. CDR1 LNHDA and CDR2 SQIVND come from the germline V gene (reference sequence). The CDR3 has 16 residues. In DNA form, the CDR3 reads TGTGCCAGTATCACAGGGGGAGACTACGGCAATCAGCCCCAGCATTTT. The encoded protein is CASITGGDYGNQPQHF.

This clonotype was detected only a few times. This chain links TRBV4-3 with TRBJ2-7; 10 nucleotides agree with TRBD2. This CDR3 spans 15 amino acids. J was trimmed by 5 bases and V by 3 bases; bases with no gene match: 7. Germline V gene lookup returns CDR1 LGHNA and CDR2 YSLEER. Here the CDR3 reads CASSHKRGGLHEQYF. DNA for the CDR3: TGCGCCAGCAGCCACAAGCGGGGGGGCCTGCACGAGCAGTACTTC.

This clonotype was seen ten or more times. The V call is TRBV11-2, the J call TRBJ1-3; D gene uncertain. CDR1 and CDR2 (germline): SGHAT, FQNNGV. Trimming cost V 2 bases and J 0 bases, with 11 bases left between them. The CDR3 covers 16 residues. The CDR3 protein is CASSLHRWSSGNTIYF. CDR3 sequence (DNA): TGTGCCAGCAGCTTACACCGCTGGAGCTCTGGAAACACCATATATTTT.

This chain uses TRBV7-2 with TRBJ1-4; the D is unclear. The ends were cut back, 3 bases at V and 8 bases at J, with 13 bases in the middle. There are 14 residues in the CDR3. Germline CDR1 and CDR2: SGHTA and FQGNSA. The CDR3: CASSLDRDGEKLFF. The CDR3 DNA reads TGTGCCAGCAGCTTGGACCGGGATGGGGAAAAACTGTTTTTT.

The CDR3 region has the DNA TGTGCCAGCTCACCTTTGACGGGTCAGGACGGCTACACCTTC. It translates to CASSPLTGQDGYTF. The V and J genes are TRBV18 and TRBJ1-2; no reliable D call. The CDR3 runs to 14 residues. Trimming removed 3 bases from V and 8 bases from J, with 16 bases in between. Germline CDR1 is KGHSH and CDR2 is LQKENI.